This T cell receptor (beta chain) came from a study of memory CD4+ T cells and cytomegalovirus serostatus. About the research overall: Healthy Belgian adult donors included about nine CMV-positive and some 23 CMV-negative people.

The sort gate was single viable CD3+CD4+CD8-CD45RO+ cells for memory CD4+ T cells. CMV serostatus came from serum IgG against pp150, pp28, p38, p52. This CDR3 contains 13 residues. Germline lookup yields CDR1 ENHRY and CDR2 SYGVKD. The ends were cut back, 8 bases at V and 0 bases at J, with 10 bases in the middle. As to this clone: Antigen specificity is unknown.

Overall study results and limits: About 40% of the roughly 160 known CMV-associated TCRbeta sequences appeared in CD4+ memory. The CMV-associated TCR signature appears largely within the CD4+ memory repertoire.

TCRdb's table, derived via immunoSEQ multiplex PCR, lists solely in-frame clones and lacks some. The sample shows some 67,000 clones, about three quarters of them seen only once. Sample: memory CD4+ T cells from blood. This clonotype was sampled from an adult in good health and CMV-seropositive. J is TRBJ1-1 and V is TRBV10-3; D remains ambiguous. The CDR3 region has the DNA TGTGCCATCGCGGCAGAAATGAACACTGAAGCTTTCTTT. Translated, it gives CAIAAEMNTEAFF.